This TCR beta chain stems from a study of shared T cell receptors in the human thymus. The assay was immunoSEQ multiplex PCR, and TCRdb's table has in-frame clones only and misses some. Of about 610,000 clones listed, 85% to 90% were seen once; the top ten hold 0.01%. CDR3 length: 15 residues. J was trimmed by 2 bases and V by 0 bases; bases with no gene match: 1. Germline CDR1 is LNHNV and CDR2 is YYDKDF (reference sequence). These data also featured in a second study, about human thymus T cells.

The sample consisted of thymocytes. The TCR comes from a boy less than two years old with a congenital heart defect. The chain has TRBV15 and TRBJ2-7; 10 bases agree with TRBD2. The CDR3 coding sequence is TGTGCCACCAGCAGAGATGGACTAGCGGCCTACGAGCAGTACTTC. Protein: CATSRDGLAAYEQYF.